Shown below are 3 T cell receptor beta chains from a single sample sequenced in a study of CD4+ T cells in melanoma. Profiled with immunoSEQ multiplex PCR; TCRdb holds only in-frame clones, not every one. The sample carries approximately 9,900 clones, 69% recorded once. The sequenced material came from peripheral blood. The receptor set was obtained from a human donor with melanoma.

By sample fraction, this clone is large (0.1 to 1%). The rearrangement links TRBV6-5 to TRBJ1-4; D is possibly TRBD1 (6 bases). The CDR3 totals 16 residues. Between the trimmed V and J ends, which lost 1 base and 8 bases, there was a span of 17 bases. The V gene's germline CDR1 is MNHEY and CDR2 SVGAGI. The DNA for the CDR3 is TGTGCCAGCAGTTACTACCCCCGGACAGTTACAGAAAAACTGTTTTTT. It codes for CASSYYPRTVTEKLFF.

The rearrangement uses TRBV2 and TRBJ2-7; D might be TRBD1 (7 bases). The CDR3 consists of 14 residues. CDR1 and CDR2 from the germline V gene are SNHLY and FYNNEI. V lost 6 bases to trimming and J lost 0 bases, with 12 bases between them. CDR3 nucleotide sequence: TGTGCCAGCAGGGCGGGGACAGACTCCTACGAGCAGTACTTC. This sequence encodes CASRAGTDSYEQYF.

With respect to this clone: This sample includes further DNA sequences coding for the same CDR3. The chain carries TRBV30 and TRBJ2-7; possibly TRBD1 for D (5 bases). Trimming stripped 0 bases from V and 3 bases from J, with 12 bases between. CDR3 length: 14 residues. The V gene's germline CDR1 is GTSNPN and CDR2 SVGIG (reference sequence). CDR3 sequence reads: CAWSVRQGRYEQYF. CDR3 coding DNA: TGTGCCTGGAGTGTACGTCAGGGTCGCTACGAGCAGTACTTC. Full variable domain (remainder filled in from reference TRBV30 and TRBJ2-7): SQTIHQWPATLVQPVGSPLSLECTVEGTSNPNLYWYRQAAGRGLQLLFYSVGIGQISSEVPQNLSASRPQDRQFILSSKKLLLSDSGFYLCAWSVRQGRYEQYFGPGTRLTVT.